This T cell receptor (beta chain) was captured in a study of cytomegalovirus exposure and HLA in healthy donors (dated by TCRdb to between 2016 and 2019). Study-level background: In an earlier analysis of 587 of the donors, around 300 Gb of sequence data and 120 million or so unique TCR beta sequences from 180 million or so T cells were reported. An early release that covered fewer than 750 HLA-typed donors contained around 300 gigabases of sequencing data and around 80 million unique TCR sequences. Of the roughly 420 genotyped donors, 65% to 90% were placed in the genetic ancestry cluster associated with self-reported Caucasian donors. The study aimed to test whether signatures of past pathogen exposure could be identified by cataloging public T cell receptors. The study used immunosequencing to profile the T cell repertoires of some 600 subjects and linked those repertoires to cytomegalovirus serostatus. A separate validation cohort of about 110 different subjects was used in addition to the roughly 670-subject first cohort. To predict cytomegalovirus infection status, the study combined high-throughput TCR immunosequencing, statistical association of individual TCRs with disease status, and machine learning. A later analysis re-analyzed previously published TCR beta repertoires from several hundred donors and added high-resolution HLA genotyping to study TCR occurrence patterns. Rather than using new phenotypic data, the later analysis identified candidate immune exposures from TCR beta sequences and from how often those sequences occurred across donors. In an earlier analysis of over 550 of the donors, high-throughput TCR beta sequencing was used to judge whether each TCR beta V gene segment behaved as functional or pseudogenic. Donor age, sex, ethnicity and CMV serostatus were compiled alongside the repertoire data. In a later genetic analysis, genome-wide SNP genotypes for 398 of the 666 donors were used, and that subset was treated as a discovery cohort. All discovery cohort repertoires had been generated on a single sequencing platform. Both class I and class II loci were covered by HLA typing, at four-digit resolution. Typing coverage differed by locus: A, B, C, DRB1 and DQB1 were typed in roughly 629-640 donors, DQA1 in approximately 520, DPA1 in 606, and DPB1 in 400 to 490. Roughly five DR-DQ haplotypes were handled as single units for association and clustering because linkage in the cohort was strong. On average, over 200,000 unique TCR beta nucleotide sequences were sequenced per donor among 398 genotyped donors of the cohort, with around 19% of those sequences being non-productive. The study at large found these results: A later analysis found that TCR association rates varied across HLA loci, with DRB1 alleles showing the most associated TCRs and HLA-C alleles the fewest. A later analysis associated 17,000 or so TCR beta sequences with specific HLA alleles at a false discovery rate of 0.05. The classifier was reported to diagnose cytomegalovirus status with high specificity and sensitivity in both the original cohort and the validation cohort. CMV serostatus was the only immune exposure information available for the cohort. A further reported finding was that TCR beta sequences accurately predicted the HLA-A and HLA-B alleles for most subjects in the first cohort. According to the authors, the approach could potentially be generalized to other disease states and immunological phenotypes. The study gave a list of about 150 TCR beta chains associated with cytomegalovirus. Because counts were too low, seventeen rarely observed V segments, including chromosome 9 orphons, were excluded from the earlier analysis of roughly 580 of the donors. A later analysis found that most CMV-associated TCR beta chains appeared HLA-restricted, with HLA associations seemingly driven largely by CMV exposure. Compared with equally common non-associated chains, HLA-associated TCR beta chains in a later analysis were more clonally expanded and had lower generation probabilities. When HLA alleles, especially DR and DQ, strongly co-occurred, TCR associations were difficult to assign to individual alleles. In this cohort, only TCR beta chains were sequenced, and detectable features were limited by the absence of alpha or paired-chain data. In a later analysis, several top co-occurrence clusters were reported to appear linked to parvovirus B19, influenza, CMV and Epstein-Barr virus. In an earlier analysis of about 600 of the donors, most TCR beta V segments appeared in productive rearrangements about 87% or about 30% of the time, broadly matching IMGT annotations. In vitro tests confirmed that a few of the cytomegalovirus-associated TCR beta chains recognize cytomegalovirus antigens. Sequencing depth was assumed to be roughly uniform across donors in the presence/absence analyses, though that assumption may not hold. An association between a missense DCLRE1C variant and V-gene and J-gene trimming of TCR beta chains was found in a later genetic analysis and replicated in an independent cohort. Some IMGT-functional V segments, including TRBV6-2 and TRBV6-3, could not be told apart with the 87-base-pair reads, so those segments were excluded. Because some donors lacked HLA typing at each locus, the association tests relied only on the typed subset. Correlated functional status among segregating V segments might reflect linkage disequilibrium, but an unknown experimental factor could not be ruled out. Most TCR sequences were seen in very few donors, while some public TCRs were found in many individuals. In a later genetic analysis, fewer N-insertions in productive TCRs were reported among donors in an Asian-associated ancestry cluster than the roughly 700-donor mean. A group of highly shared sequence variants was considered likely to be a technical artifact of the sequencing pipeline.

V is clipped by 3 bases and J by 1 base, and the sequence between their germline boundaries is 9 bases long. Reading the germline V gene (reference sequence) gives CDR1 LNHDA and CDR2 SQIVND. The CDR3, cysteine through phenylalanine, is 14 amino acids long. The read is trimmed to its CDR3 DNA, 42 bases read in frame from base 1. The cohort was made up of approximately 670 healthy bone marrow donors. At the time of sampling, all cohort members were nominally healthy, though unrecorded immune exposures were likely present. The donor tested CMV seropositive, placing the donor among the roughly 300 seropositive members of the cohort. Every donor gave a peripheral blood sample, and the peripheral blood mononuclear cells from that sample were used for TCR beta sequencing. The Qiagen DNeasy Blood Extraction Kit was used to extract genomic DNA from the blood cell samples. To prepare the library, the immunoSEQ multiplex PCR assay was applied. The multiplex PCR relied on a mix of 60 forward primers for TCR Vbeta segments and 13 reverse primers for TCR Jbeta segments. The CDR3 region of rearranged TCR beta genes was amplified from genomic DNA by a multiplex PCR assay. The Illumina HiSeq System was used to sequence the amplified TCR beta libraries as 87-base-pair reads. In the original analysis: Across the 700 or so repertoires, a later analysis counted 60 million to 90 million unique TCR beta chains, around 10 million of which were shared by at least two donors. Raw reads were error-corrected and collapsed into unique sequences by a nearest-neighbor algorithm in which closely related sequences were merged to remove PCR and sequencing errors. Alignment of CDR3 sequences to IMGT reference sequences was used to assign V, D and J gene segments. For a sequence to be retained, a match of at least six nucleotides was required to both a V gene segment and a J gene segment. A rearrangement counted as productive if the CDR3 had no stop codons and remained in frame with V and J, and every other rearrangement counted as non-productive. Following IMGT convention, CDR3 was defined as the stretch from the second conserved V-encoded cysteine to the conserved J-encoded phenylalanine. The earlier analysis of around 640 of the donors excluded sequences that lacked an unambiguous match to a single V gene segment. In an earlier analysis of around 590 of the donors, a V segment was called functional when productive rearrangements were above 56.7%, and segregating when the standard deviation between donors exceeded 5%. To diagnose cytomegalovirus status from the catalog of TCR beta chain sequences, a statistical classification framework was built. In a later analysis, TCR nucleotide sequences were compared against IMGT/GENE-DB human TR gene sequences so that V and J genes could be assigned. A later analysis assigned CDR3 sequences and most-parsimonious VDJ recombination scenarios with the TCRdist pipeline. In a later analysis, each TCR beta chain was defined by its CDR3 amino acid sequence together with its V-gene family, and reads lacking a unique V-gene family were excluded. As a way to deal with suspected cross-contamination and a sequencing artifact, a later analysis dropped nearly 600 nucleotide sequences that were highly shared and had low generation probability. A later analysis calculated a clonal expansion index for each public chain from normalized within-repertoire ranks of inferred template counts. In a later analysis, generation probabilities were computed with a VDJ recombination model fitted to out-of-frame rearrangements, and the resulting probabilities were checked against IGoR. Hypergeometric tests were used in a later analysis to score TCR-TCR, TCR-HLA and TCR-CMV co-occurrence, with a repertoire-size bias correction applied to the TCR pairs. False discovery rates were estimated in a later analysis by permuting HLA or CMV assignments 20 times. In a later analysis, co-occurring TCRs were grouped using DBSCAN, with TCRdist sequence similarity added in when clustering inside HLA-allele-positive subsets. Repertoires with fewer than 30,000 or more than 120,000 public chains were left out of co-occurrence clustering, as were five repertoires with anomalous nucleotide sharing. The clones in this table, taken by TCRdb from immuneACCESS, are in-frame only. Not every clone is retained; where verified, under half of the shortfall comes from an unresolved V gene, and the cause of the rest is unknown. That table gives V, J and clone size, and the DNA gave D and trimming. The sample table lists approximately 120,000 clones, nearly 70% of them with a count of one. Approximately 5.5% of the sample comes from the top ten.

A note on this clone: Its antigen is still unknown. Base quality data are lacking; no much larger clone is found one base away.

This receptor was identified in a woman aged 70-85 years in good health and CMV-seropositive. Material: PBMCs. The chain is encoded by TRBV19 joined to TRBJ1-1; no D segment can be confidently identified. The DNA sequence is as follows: TGTGCCAGTAGTATTAGCACCTGGAACACTGAAGCTTTCTTT. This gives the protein CASSISTWNTEAFF.